This T cell receptor beta chain emerged from a study of T cells after yellow fever vaccination (dated by TCRdb to between 2018 and 2020). General notes on the study: The SMART-Seq v4 Ultra Low Input RNA kit was used to prepare libraries from fractions with low cell numbers. Bulk TCR alpha and beta repertoires were sequenced longitudinally to track T-cell clones before and after primary and booster YFV17D yellow fever vaccination. Two healthy male donors, one aged 18 to 29 and one aged 30 to 40 years, made up the cohort. Blood was drawn at multiple timepoints before and after primary and secondary immunization, with bulk PBMC replicates and cell subsets isolated.

From the germline V gene, CDR1 is SQVTM and CDR2 is ANQGSEA. Including the terminal cysteine and phenylalanine, the CDR3 comprises 13 residues. Only the CDR3 portion is preserved as DNA: 39 bases, with reading frame beginning at the first base. Trimming at the junction amounts to 5 bases on V and 3 bases on J, and the germline ends lie 12 bases apart. TCR cDNA was synthesized by 5'RACE template switching, which introduced a universal primer site and unique molecular identifiers. cDNA synthesis was primed from both the TCR alpha and TCR beta constant segments. Libraries were amplified in two PCR steps, with sample barcodes and sequencing adapters added in the second step. Sequencing of libraries was performed on Illumina HiSeq 2500 (2x100 bp) or NovaSeq (2x150 bp). The authors' pipeline ran thus. MIGEC handled demultiplexing of reads and collapsing into UMI consensus sequences, while MiXCR performed V(D)J alignment. Using edgeR on replicate PBMC samples, clonotypes were called vaccine-responding if FDR was below 0.01 and the log2 fold change was above 5 up to day 15. Bulk clonotypes were assigned CD4 or CD8 identity according to which sequenced CD4 or CD8 repertoire held them at higher abundance. Starting from the raw public reads, TCRdb applied fastp trimming at Q25, assembled clones with MiXCR and retained in-frame beta chains. Rows with a matching CDR3 protein are joined into one entry that keeps the most common DNA and genes. The V and J calls were not made by the authors but by TCRdb's processing. This sample has fewer than 400,000 distinct CDR3 sequences in its table, and about 6.2% of those were observed once. Clones ranked in the top ten supply 14% to 15% of the sample.

What the research found in general, with its limitations: The secondary T-cell response was found to be weaker but faster than the primary response, with a peak reached on day 5 rather than on day 15. A small fraction of clonotypes appeared in both the CD4 and CD8 compartments, likely as a result of convergent recombination. Computational filtering was required because FACS-sorted repertoires could contain abundant contaminating clonotypes from the bulk population. After the booster, most clones that had expanded after primary vaccination were detected again (about 95% of CD4 and more than 80% of CD8), suggesting broad maintenance of memory. Only a couple of donors were included in the study, so the extent to which the findings can be generalized is limited.

The treatment or condition label, read with the paper, signifies: live attenuated yellow fever vaccine strain. At each blood-draw timepoint, two biological replicates of bulk PBMCs were obtained. A standard Ficoll-Paque protocol was used to isolate PBMCs from peripheral blood. TriZol was used to extract RNA from bulk PBMCs, from CD4 and CD8 fractions, and from dextramer-positive and dextramer-negative fractions. With respect to this clonotype: There is no known antigen for this receptor. The sample holds no much larger clone one base away, and base qualities are not on file.

This TCR was sampled from a man aged 25-40 years who received the YFV17D yellow fever vaccine. The sequencing used PBMCs, collected 5 days after the yellow fever booster vaccination. The rearrangement combines TRBV29-1 with TRBJ2-3; no D gene can be assigned with confidence. The DNA is TGCAGCGTTCATCCCGAAGGGACAGATACGCAGTATTTT. This encodes CSVHPEGTDTQYF.